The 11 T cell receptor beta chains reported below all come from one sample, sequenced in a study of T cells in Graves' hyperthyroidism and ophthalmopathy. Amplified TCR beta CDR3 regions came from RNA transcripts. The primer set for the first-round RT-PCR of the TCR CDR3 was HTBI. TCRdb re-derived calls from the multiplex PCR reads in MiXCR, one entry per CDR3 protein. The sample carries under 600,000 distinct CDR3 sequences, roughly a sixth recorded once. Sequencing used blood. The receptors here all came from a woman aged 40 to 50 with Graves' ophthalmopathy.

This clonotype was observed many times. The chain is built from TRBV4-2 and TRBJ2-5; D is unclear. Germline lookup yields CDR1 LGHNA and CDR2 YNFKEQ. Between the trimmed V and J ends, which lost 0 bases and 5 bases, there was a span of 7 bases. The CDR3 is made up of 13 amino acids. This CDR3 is CASSQDRRETQYF. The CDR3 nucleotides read TGTGCCAGCAGCCAAGACAGACGGGAGACCCAGTACTTC.

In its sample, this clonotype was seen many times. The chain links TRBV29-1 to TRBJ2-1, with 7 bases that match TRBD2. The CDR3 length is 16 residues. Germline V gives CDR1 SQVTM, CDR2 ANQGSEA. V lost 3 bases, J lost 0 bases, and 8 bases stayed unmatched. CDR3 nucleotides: TGCAGCGTTGAGGAGGCTAGCGGAATCTCCTACAATGAGCAGTTCTTC. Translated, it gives CSVEEASGISYNEQFF.

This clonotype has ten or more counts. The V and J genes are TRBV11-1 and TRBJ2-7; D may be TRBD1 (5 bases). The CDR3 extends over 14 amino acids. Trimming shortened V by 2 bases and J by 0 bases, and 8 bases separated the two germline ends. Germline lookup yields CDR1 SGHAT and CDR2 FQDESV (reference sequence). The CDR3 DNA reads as TGTGCCAGCAGCTTACAGGGAATCTCCTACGAGCAGTACTTC. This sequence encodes CASSLQGISYEQYF.

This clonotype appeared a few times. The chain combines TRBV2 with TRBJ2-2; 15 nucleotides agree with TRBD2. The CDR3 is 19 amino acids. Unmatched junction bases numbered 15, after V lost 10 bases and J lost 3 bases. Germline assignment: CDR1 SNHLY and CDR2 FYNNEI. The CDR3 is CATGGPGLAGGLDTGELFF. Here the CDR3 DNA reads TGTGCCACCGGGGGGCCCGGACTAGCGGGAGGGCTTGACACCGGGGAGCTGTTTTTT.

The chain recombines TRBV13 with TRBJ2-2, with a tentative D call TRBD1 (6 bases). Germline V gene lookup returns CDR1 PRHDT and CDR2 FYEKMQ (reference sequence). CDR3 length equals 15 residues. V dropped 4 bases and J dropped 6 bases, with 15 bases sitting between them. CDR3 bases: TGTGCCAGCAGCTCTCAACAGACAGGATCCGGGGAGCTGTTTTTT. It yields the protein CASSSQQTGSGELFF.

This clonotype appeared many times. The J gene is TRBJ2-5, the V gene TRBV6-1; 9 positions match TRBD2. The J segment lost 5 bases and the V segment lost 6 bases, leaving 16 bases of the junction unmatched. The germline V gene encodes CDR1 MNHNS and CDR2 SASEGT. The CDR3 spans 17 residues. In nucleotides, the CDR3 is TGTGCCAGCAGCAAAACCCCGGGACTAGCTATCGGGGAGACCCAGTACTTC. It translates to CASSKTPGLAIGETQYF.

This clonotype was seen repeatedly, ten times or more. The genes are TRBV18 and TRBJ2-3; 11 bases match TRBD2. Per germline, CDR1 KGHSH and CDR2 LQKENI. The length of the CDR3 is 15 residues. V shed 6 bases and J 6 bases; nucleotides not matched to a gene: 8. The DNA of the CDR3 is TGTGCCAGCTCCCGTAGCGGGGGGGTCATCGATACGCAGTATTTT. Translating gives CASSRSGGVIDTQYF.

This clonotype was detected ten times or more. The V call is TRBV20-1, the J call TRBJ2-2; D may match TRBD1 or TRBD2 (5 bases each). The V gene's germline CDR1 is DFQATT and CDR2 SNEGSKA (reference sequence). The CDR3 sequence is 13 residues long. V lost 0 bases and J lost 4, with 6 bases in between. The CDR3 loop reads CSARDGGTGELFF. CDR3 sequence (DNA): TGCAGTGCTAGAGATGGGGGCACCGGGGAGCTGTTTTTT.

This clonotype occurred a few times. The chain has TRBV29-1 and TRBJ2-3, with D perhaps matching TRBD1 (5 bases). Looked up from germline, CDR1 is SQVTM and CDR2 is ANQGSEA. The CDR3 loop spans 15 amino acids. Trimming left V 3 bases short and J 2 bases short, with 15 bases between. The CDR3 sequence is CSVDQWQGNTDTQYF. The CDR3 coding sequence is TGCAGCGTTGACCAGTGGCAGGGAAACACAGATACGCAGTATTTT.

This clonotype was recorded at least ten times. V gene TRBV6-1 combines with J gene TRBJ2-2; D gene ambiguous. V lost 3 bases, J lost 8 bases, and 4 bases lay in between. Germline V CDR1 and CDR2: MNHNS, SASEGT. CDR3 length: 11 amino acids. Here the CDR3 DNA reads TGTGCCAGCAGTGATGAGGGGGAGCTGTTTTTT. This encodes CASSDEGELFF.

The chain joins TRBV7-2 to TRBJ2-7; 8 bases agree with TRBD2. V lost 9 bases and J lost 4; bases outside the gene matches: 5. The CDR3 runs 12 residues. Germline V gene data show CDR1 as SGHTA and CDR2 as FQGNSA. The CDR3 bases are TGTGCCAGGCGGGGGGCCTCATACGAGCAGTACTTC. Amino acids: CARRGASYEQYF.